This TCR beta chain was observed in a study of T cells of healthy individuals. The CDR3 totals 14 residues. The germline V gene has CDR1 SGDLS and CDR2 YYNGEE. V lost 0 bases and J lost 3, with 9 bases in between. MiXCR, run by TCRdb on the 5' RACE reads, gives a single entry per CDR3 protein. This table holds 40,000 to 65,000 distinct CDR3 sequences, about 15% found once. V usage is TRBV9 and J usage is TRBJ1-1; D is possibly TRBD1 (6 bases). This clonotype was obtained from a human donor in good health. The CDR3 region is CASSVAAGDTEAFF. The CDR3 DNA sequence: TGTGCCAGCAGCGTAGCGGCAGGGGACACTGAAGCTTTCTTT.